This T cell receptor (beta chain) is from a study of blood T cells in healthy people across ages. This clonotype was observed a few times. Isolated per sample were at least 7 million PBMCs. The germline gives CDR1 SEHNR, CDR2 FQNEAQ (reference sequence). The trim removed 3 bases at V and 5 bases at J, leaving 9 bases unmatched. The CDR3 spans 17 residues. Then a second PCR, running about 6 to 12 cycles, was carried out with a sample-barcoded 5' primer and a J-beta primer mix. TCRdb called the 5' RACE reads again in MiXCR, with one record for every CDR3 protein. Counted here are around 1,500,000 distinct CDR3 sequences, about 30% occurring once; the ten biggest clones make up 7.7%.

V usage is TRBV7-9 and J usage is TRBJ2-3, with 12 nucleotides matching TRBD2. What was sequenced was blood. This TCR was sampled from a woman between 25 and 40 years old in good health. CDR3 sequence: CASSLASGGEEEDTQYF. CDR3 in DNA: TGTGCCAGCAGCTTGGCTAGCGGGGGGGAAGAAGAAGATACGCAGTATTTT. The whole variable domain, filled in from reference TRBV7-9 and TRBJ2-3, reads DTGVSQNPRHKITKRGQNVTFRCDPISEHNRLYWYRQTLGQGPEFLTYFQNEAQLEKSRLLSDRFSAERPKGSFSTLEIQRTEQGDSAMYLCASSLASGGEEEDTQYFGPGTRLTVL.